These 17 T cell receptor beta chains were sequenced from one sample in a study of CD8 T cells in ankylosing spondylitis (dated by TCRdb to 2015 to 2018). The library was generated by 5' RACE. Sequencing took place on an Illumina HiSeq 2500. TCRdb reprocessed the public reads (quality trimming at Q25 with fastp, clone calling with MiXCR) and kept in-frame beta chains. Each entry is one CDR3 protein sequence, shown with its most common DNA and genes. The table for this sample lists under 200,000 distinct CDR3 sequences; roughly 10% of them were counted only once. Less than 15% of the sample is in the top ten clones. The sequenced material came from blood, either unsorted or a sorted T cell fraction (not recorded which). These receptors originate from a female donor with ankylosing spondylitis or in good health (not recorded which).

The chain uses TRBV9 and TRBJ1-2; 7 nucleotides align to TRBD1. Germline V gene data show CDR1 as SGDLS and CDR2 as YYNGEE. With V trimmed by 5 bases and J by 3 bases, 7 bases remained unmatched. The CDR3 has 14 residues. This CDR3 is CASRGTGTDYGYTF. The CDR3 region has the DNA TGTGCCAGCAGGGGAACCGGGACAGACTATGGCTACACCTTC.

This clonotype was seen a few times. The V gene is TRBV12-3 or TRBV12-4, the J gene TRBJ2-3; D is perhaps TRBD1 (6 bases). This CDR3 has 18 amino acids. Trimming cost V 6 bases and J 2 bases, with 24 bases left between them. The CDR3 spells CASRPQGREKGHTDTQYF. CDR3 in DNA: TGTGCCAGCAGGCCTCAAGGGCGAGAGAAGGGACACACAGATACGCAGTATTTT.

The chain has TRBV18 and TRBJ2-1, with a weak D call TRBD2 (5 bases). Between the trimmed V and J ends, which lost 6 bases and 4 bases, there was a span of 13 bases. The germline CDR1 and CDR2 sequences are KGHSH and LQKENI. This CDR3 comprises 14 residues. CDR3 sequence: CASSRGPGYNEQFF. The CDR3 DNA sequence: TGTGCCAGCTCCCGCGGGCCTGGATACAATGAGCAGTTCTTC.

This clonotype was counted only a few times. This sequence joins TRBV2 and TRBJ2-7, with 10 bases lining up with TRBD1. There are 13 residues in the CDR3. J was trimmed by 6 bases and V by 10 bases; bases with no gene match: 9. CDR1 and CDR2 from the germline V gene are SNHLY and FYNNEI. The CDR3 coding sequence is TGTGCCATTTGGGACAGGGGAATTCGCGAGCAGTACTTC. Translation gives CAIWDRGIREQYF.

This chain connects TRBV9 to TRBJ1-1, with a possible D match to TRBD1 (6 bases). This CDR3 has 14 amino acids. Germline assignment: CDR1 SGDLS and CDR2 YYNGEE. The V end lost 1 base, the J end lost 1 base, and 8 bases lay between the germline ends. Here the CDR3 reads CASSVRDTNTEAFF. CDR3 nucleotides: TGTGCCAGCAGCGTACGGGACACGAACACTGAAGCTTTCTTT.

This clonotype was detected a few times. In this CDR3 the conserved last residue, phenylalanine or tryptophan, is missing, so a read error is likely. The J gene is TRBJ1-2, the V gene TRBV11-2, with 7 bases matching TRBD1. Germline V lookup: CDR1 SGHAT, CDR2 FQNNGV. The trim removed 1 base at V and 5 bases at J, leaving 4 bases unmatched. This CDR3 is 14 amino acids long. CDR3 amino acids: CASSLGSRGYGYTY. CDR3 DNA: TGTGCCAGCAGCTTAGGATCCAGGGGGTATGGCTACACCTAC.

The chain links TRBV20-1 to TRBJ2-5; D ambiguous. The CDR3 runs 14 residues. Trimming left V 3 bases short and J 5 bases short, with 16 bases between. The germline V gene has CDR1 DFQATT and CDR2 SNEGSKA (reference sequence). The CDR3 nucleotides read TGCAGTGCTAGGAGTCGGCGACGTTGGGAGACCCAGTACTTC. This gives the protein CSARSRRRWETQYF.

CDR3 loop: CASSPTGTLNTEAFF. The CDR3 coding sequence is TGTGCCAGCAGTCCCACCGGGACGCTGAACACTGAAGCTTTCTTT. The V call is TRBV28, the J call TRBJ1-1; possibly TRBD1 for D (5 bases). Trimming took 5 bases from V and 0 from J, leaving 13 bases between them. Germline V CDR1 and CDR2: MDHEN, SYDVKM. This CDR3 has 15 residues.

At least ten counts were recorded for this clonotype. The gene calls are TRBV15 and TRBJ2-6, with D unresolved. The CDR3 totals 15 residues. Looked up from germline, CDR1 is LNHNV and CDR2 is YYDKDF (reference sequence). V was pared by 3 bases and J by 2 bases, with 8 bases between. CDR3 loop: CATSRGTTGANVLTF. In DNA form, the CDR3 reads TGTGCCACCAGCAGGGGTACGACTGGGGCCAACGTCCTGACTTTC.

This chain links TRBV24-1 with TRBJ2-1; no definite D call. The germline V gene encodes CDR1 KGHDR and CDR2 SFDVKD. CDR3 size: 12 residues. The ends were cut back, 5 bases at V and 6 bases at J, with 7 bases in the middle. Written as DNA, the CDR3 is TGTGCCACCAGTGGCCTCGCCAATGAGCAGTTCTTC. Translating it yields CATSGLANEQFF.

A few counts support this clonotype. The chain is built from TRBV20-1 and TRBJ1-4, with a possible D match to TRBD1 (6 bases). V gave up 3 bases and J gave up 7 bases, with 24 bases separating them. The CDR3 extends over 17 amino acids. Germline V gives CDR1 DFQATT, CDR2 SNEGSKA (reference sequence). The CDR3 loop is CSARGWAIGGGGEKLFF. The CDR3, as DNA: TGCAGTGCTAGGGGATGGGCGATAGGGGGGGGAGGTGAAAAACTGTTTTTT.

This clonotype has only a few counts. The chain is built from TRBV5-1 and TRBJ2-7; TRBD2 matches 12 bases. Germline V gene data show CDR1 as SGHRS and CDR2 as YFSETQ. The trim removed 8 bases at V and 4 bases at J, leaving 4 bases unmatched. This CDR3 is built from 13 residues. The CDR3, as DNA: TGCGCCAGTCGACTAGCGGGAGATTACGAGCAGTACTTC. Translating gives CASRLAGDYEQYF.

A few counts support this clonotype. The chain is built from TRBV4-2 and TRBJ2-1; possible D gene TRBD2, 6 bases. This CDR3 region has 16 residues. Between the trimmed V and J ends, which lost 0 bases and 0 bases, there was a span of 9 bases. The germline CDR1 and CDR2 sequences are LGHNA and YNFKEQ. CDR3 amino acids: CASSQEIGSSYNEQFF. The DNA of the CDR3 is TGTGCCAGCAGCCAAGAAATCGGGAGCTCCTACAATGAGCAGTTCTTC.

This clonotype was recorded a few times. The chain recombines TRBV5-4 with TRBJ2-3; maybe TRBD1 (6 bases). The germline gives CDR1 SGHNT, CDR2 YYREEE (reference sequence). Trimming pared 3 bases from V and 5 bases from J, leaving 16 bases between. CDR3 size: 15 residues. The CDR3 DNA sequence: TGTGCCAGCAGCTACGAACAGGGTCGAGTAGATACGCAGTATTTT. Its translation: CASSYEQGRVDTQYF.

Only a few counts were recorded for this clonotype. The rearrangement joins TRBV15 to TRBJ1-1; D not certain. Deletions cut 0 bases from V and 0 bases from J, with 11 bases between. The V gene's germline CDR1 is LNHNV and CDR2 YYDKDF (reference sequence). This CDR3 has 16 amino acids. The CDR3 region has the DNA TGTGCCACCAGCAGAGAGTTTCAGATTGTGAACACTGAAGCTTTCTTT. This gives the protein CATSREFQIVNTEAFF.

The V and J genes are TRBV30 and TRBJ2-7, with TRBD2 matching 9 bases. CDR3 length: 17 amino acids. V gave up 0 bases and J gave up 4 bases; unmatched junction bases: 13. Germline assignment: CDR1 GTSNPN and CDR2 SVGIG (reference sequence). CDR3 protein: CAWSVGGLATSPYEQYF. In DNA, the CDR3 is TGTGCCTGGAGTGTAGGAGGACTAGCGACCTCCCCGTACGAGCAGTACTTC.

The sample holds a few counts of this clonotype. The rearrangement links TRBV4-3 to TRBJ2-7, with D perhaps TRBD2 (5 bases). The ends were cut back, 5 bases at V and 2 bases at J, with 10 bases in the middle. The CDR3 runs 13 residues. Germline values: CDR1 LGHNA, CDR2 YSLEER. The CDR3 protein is CASSGSVAYEQYF. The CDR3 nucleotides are TGCGCCAGCAGCGGGAGTGTAGCCTACGAGCAGTACTTC.